This TCR beta chain came from a study of blood T cell repertoires in COVID-19. Across the study: Material from acute and convalescent COVID-19 was sourced from the United States, Italy and Spain. PBMCs, B-cell-depleted T cells, or T cells provided the cDNA or gDNA that made up the material.

As originally analysed: How many nucleated cells were present was estimated from reference gene primer amplification. The table came from immunoSEQ multiplex PCR; TCRdb's copy has only in-frame clones and leaves some out. The V and J calls and clone size were taken over from that table, and D and trimming were inferred from the DNA. The table includes 100,000 or so clones, around 89% detected once. This CDR3 contains 14 residues. The V and J ends lost 1 base and 9 bases, in that order; junction bases with no gene match: 2. Germline V gene data show CDR1 as SGHKS and CDR2 as YYEKEE (reference sequence).

The sample taken for sequencing was peripheral blood. The TCR originated in a human donor with acute or convalescent COVID-19. The donor label of this sample is uncertain. The chain combines TRBV5-5 with TRBJ2-1, with 12 bases fitting TRBD2. CDR3 in amino acids: CASSLLLAGGEQFF. The CDR3 DNA sequence: TGTGCCAGCAGCTTGCTACTAGCGGGGGGTGAGCAGTTCTTC.